This entry describes one T cell receptor beta chain. This clone was observed once. No antigen is known for it. Per-nucleotide qualities are absent, and no much larger clonotype sits a single base away. Genomic DNA was isolated using the Qiagen DNeasy kit from unsorted PBMCs as well as from negatively selected CD4+ and CD8+ fractions. Amplification of TCR beta CDR3 regions was done by immunoSEQ multiplex PCR with primers that anneal to V and J segments. A synthetic immune receptor repertoire was used to minimize amplification bias, and any remaining bias was removed computationally after sequencing. Regarding the original processing steps: Repertoire diversity was quantified as the Shannon entropy index using custom Python scripts. The unsorted, CD4+ and CD8+ repertoires were each analyzed separately, with the exception of combined analyses, where CD4+ and CD8+ sequences were merged in silico. A clone was considered expanded if an increase in frequency of at least 2-fold after treatment relative to C1D1 was found, and a pseudocount of 0.5 was applied to clones undetected at baseline. Singleton clones were defined as clones with 0 or 1 copy at C1D1, and non-singleton clones were defined as clones with 2 or more copies. Clones expanded in unsorted samples were assigned a CD4+, CD8+ or unknown annotation through matching of protein sequences in sorted samples from the same patient. Wilcoxon tests on paired samples were used to test changes in diversity from C1D1 to C4D1. This immuneACCESS table, as held by TCRdb, lists in-frame sequences with V and J called but not all clones. Of the missing ones, under half trace to an unresolved V gene in checked studies; the others have no known cause. V, J and clone size are taken as reported in that table, and D and trimming were inferred from the DNA itself. The table for this sample lists 100,000 or so clones; roughly 91% of them were counted only once. The top ten hold more than 6.5% of the sample.

This entry comes from a study of PD-1 blockade in classical Hodgkin lymphoma (dated by TCRdb to 2020 to 2021). Broadly, across the study: Nivolumab dosing was 3 mg/kg intravenously every 2 weeks, continuing until either disease progression or unacceptable toxicity. The study used TCR beta sequencing and CyTOF to define a peripheral blood immune signature of response to PD-1 blockade in classical Hodgkin lymphoma.

What this sample's time point label stands for: cycle 2 day 1 (C2D1) of nivolumab. Relapse after autologous stem cell transplantation had occurred in all trial patients, and cohorts A, B and C were distinguished by prior brentuximab vedotin exposure. A total of fewer than 70 patients with relapsed/refractory classical Hodgkin lymphoma made up the trial cohort, and each patient's best overall response was complete response, partial response or progressive disease. Single-agent nivolumab was administered to trial patients in the multi-cohort phase II CheckMate 205 trial. Best overall response was determined by an independent review committee according to the 2007 International Working Group response criteria. Trial PBMCs were collected just before the start of nivolumab (C1D1) and during therapy at cycle 2 day 1 and cycle 4 day 1. Peripheral blood was collected in 8 mL Vacutainer Cell Preparation Tubes, from which PBMCs were isolated by centrifugation and then cryopreserved.

What the study reported, not specific to this receptor: Patients starting nivolumab less than 1 year after ASCT had lower diversity and were excluded from later analyses to avoid confounding by immune reconstitution. Baseline TCR diversity was reported to be lower in newly diagnosed patients than in healthy donors, and even lower in relapsed/refractory patients. CD4+ but not CD8+ TCR diversity rose significantly by C4D1 (p=0.0027 vs p=0.16), most apparent in complete responders (p=0.02). Among trial patients, those achieving complete response had baseline diversity similar to that of newly diagnosed patients, while diversity was significantly lower in partial responders and progressors. The study covered only a single clinical trial cohort, and the causes of the repertoire differences, possibly disease activity or prior therapy, were still not defined.

Including the terminal cysteine and phenylalanine, the CDR3 comprises 13 residues. CDR3 DNA only is kept here, 39 bases in frame from base 1. In the germline V gene, CDR1 corresponds to MDHEN and CDR2 to SYDVKM. V loses 1 base of germline sequence and J loses 1 base, and the interval between the two ends is 4 bases. This specimen was peripheral blood mononuclear cells (PBMCs), taken before the second cycle of nivolumab. The V and J segments used are TRBV28 and TRBJ2-5; there is no confident call for the D gene. This TCR was recovered from a human donor with classical Hodgkin lymphoma. At the DNA level, the sequence is TGTGCCAGCAGTTTATCCGGCCAAGAGACCCAGTACTTC. Translated, it gives CASSLSGQETQYF.